Below, one TCR beta chain is given with its context. The antigen is not known. This specimen belongs to a study of T cell responses to AZD1222 COVID-19 vaccine. Overall study: Recipients boosted at about 4 weeks or about 12 weeks are pooled.

Study findings and constraints: Clonal diversity may have been underestimated in mostly white British donors. The number of AZD1222 recipients seropositive at baseline was only five or six.

V shed 1 base and J shed 6 bases, with 6 bases lying between them. The CDR3 contains 12 residues. Clones were read by immunoSEQ multiplex PCR, and TCRdb kept only the in-frame ones, dropping some. The data show 150,000 to 200,000 clones, approximately 94% seen once. The TCR comes from an adult in good health. The chain uses TRBV12-3 or TRBV12-4 and TRBJ1-1; no clear D gene. The source material was peripheral blood, sampled on day 0 of AZD1222 vaccination. This chain's CDR3 is CASSLGLPEAFF. The CDR3 coding sequence is TGTGCCAGCAGTTTAGGGTTGCCTGAAGCTTTCTTT.